A single sample is the source of the 23 T cell receptor beta chains below, sequenced in a study of identical twins. One entry per CDR3 protein, called by TCRdb with MiXCR from the 5' RACE reads. The sample comprises about 390,000 distinct CDR3 sequences, about 9% of which are singletons, and more than 8% rests with the top ten. Sequenced: naive T cells sorted from blood. These receptors were obtained from a woman aged 45 to 65 in good health.

The chain couples TRBV20-1 to TRBJ1-2, with D hard to call. The length of the CDR3 is 14 residues. The germline V gene encodes CDR1 DFQATT and CDR2 SNEGSKA (reference sequence). The V and J ends lost 0 bases and 4 bases respectively, with 12 bases between them. CDR3 in DNA: TGCAGTGCTAGAGATGAACAAGGTAGCTATGGCTACACCTTC. This codes for CSARDEQGSYGYTF.

The sample holds many counts of this clonotype. The chain couples TRBV25-1 to TRBJ1-5; 7 bases are shared with TRBD1. The germline gives CDR1 MGHDK, CDR2 SYGVNS. The CDR3 is 13 amino acids. The V and J ends lost 10 bases and 10 bases, in that order; junction bases with no gene match: 13. The CDR3 loop reads CATQGGQEFPQHF. The CDR3 nucleotides are TGTGCCACCCAGGGAGGACAGGAATTCCCCCAGCATTTT.

Ten or more counts support this clonotype. CDR3 protein: CASSLAVGADTQYF. The CDR3 DNA follows: TGCGCCAGCAGCTTGGCCGTAGGGGCAGATACGCAGTATTTT. The chain employs TRBV5-1 and TRBJ2-3, with D tentatively TRBD1 (5 bases). The CDR3 runs to 14 residues. V dropped 0 bases and J dropped 4 bases, with 9 bases sitting between them. Germline V gives CDR1 SGHRS, CDR2 YFSETQ.

V usage is TRBV12-3 or TRBV12-4 and J usage is TRBJ1-2, with TRBD1 identical over 7 bases. This CDR3 has 15 amino acids. J was trimmed by 2 bases and V by 3 bases; bases with no gene match: 6. Here the CDR3 reads CASSFRPGQNYGYTF. CDR3 DNA: TGTGCCAGCAGTTTCCGACCGGGACAGAACTATGGCTACACCTTC.

The gene calls are TRBV7-6 and TRBJ2-1, with 8 positions matching TRBD1. J gave up 9 bases and V 1 base, and 8 bases lay outside the gene matches. From germline, CDR1 is SGHVS and CDR2 FNYEAQ. The CDR3 has 15 amino acids. The CDR3 DNA is TGTGCCAGCAGCTTAGTCCAGGGGGCGTTCCGTGAGCAGTTCTTC. It yields the protein CASSLVQGAFREQFF.

This clonotype was seen only a few times. The rearrangement links TRBV11-2 to TRBJ2-5; D might be TRBD1 (5 bases). Germline CDR1 is SGHAT and CDR2 is FQNNGV. The CDR3 length is 13 residues. Trimming removed 5 bases at V and 1 base at J, with 8 bases between. CDR3 residues: CASSRTPQETQYF. For the CDR3, the DNA is TGTGCCAGCAGCCGGACACCCCAAGAGACCCAGTACTTC.

Only a few counts were recorded for this clonotype. V gene TRBV10-1 combines with J gene TRBJ2-2, with D possibly being TRBD1 (5 bases). Between the trimmed V and J ends, which lost 7 bases and 3 bases, there was a span of 9 bases. Germline V lookup: CDR1 WNHNN, CDR2 SYGVQD (reference sequence). The CDR3 is 13 residues long. The CDR3 bases are TGCGCCAGCAATGCCAGGGACACCGGGGAGCTGTTTTTT. Its translation is CASNARDTGELFF.

Here the CDR3 reads CASSAAVTGELFF. The CDR3 bases are TGCGCCAGCAGCGCGGCTGTCACCGGGGAGCTGTTTTTT. This chain uses TRBV5-1 with TRBJ2-2; D gene unclear. The length of the CDR3 is 13 residues. V was cut by 4 bases and J by 4 bases, with 8 bases left in between. The germline V gene encodes CDR1 SGHRS and CDR2 YFSETQ.

This clonotype turned up a few times. The chain is built from TRBV12-3 or TRBV12-4 and TRBJ2-3, with D hard to call. The CDR3 loop spans 17 amino acids. The V end lost 5 bases, the J end lost 1 base, and 19 bases lay between the germline ends. DNA for the CDR3: TGTGCCAGCAGTCCCCCCGAGGAAGGTGTTGGCACAGATACGCAGTATTTT. Amino acid sequence: CASSPPEEGVGTDTQYF.

This clonotype was detected a few times. The J gene is TRBJ2-5, the V gene TRBV2; a possible D gene is TRBD1 (6 bases). The CDR3 runs to 14 residues. Germline V CDR1 and CDR2: SNHLY, FYNNEI. Trimming removed 5 bases at V and 2 bases at J, with 12 bases between. DNA for the CDR3: TGTGCCAGCAGTCCACAGGGAAAGCAAGAGACCCAGTACTTC. This gives the protein CASSPQGKQETQYF. The variable domain in full, with the rest retrieved from reference TRBV2 and TRBJ2-5, is EPEVTQTPSHQVTQMGQEVILRCVPISNHLYFYWYRQILGQKVEFLVSFYNNEISEKSEIFDDQFSVERPDGSNFTLKIRSTKLEDSAMYFCASSPQGKQETQYFGPGTRLLVL.

The rearrangement links TRBV20-1 to TRBJ1-4; no clear D gene. Per the germline V gene, CDR1 is DFQATT and CDR2 is SNEGSKA (reference sequence). This CDR3 is built from 13 residues. Trimming took off 0 bases at V and 8 bases at J, with 10 bases between the two ends. CDR3 DNA sequence: TGCAGTGCTAGAGATGGGTTGAAGGAAAAACTGTTTTTT. Translated: CSARDGLKEKLFF.

This clonotype was detected many times. This chain joins TRBV27 and TRBJ1-5; perhaps TRBD1 as D (5 bases). The CDR3 is 13 amino acids. V was trimmed by 8 bases and J by 5 bases, leaving 13 bases between them. Germline V lookup: CDR1 MNHEY, CDR2 SMNVEV (reference sequence). In DNA form, the CDR3 reads TGTGCCAGCGGACACGGTGGAGATCAGCCCCAGCATTTT. It is translated as CASGHGGDQPQHF.

This clonotype was counted only a few times. The J gene is TRBJ2-1, the V gene TRBV2; 10 positions agree with TRBD2. The germline V gene encodes CDR1 SNHLY and CDR2 FYNNEI. Trimming took 10 bases from V and 8 from J; bases not matched to a gene: 8. The CDR3 loop spans 13 amino acids. CDR3 protein: CATRASGSYEQFF. DNA of the CDR3: TGTGCCACCCGGGCTAGCGGGAGCTATGAGCAGTTCTTC.

In the case of this clonotype: A single base separates this from a much larger clone, so it may be a read error. The chain recombines TRBV20-1 with TRBJ1-1; no clear D gene. The CDR3 length is 13 residues. The V gene's germline CDR1 is DFQATT and CDR2 SNEGSKA (reference sequence). Trimming took off 3 bases at V and 11 bases at J, with 19 bases between the two ends. CDR3 loop: CSASPPGKVDAFF. The CDR3, as DNA: TGCAGTGCTAGTCCCCCTGGGAAGGTTGACGCTTTCTTT.

This clonotype was seen ten or more times. The rearrangement joins TRBV5-1 to TRBJ2-5; D not resolved. Germline V gene lookup returns CDR1 SGHRS and CDR2 YFSETQ. Trimming took off 2 bases at V and 4 bases at J, with 6 bases between the two ends. CDR3 length equals 12 residues. The DNA of the CDR3 is TGCGCCAGCAGCTTACCACCAGAGACCCAGTACTTC. Translating it yields CASSLPPETQYF. The full variable domain, its missing parts supplied by reference TRBV5-1 and TRBJ2-5, is KAGVTQTPRYLIKTRGQQVTLSCSPISGHRSVSWYQQTPGQGLQFLFEYFSETQRNKGNFPGRFSGRQFSNSRSEMNVSTLELGDSALYLCASSLPPETQYFGPGTRLLVL.

The chain employs TRBV4-2 and TRBJ2-2; D is possibly TRBD2 (6 bases). Germline CDR1 LGHNA, CDR2 YNFKEQ. There are 17 residues in the CDR3. V was trimmed by 0 bases and J by 2 bases, leaving 13 bases between them. The CDR3: CASSQDLEGINTGELFF. Written as DNA, the CDR3 is TGTGCCAGCAGCCAAGATCTGGAGGGAATCAACACCGGGGAGCTGTTTTTT.

This clonotype showed up just once. CDR3 DNA sequence: TGTGCCAGCAGTTTAGAGCTATCCCACGACAATGAGCAGTTCTTC. Amino acids: CASSLELSHDNEQFF. The chain is built from TRBV12-3 or TRBV12-4 and TRBJ2-1; D gene ambiguous. Trimming cost V 1 base and J 5 bases, with 12 bases left between them. This CDR3 contains 15 residues.

In DNA, the CDR3 is TGTGCCAGCACCAATGGACTAGCCAAAAACATTCAGTACTTC. Translating gives CASTNGLAKNIQYF. The chain employs TRBV12-3 or TRBV12-4 and TRBJ2-4, with a tentative D call TRBD2 (5 bases). CDR3 size: 14 residues. Deletions cut 7 bases from V and 0 bases from J, with 10 bases between.

This clonotype was found a few times. The chain couples TRBV27 to TRBJ2-1; 7 bases line up with TRBD1. The CDR3 is made up of 14 amino acids. CDR1 MNHEY and CDR2 SMNVEV come from the germline V gene (reference sequence). Trimming removed 3 bases from V and 7 bases from J; junction bases left unmatched: 6. The CDR3 DNA reads as TGTGCCAGCAGTTTCATAAACAGGGGAAATGAGCAGTTCTTC. Translation: CASSFINRGNEQFF.

In its sample, this clonotype was seen many times. The rearrangement joins TRBV29-1 to TRBJ1-2, with D possibly TRBD1 on 5 matching bases. The germline V and J ends were trimmed by 4 bases and 12 bases, with 15 bases remaining between them. There are 11 residues in the CDR3. Germline loops: CDR1 SQVTM, CDR2 ANQGSEA. CDR3 nucleotides: TGCAGCGTTGCAGGGAGCGTTGGGGACACCTTC. Its translation: CSVAGSVGDTF.

This clonotype came up many times. This chain connects TRBV6-5 to TRBJ1-1; 8 positions match TRBD1. This CDR3 is 16 amino acids long. Germline V lookup: CDR1 MNHEY, CDR2 SVGAGI. After removal of 5 bases from V and 0 bases from J, the junction contained 8 bases not matched to a gene. The CDR3 region has the DNA TGTGCCAGCAGTCCGGGACAGGTAGTCATGAACACTGAAGCTTTCTTT. This codes for CASSPGQVVMNTEAFF.

This clonotype was seen more than once but under ten times. The genes are TRBV4-1 and TRBJ2-5, with 7 bases identical to TRBD2. Germline lookup yields CDR1 MGHRA and CDR2 YSYEKL. The CDR3 is made up of 15 amino acids. With V trimmed by 5 bases and J by 5 bases, 11 bases remained unmatched. CDR3 sequence reads: CASSSGTGGGETQYF. The CDR3 DNA reads as TGCGCCAGCAGCTCTGGAACGGGAGGTGGGGAGACCCAGTACTTC.

This CDR3 is CSVESRLNTEAFF. Here the CDR3 DNA reads TGCAGCGTTGAGAGTCGGTTGAACACTGAAGCTTTCTTT. This chain joins TRBV29-1 and TRBJ1-1, with unresolved D. V was cut by 3 bases and J by 0 bases, with 8 bases left in between. This CDR3 has 13 amino acids. Germline V gene data show CDR1 as SQVTM and CDR2 as ANQGSEA.